A single sample is the source of the 5 T cell receptor beta chains below, sequenced in a study of cytomegalovirus exposure and HLA in healthy donors. Researchers ran the PCR with 60 Vbeta and 13 Jbeta primers. Some clones are missing from TCRdb's copy, which holds only in-frame ones; the method was immunoSEQ multiplex PCR. The sample consists of about 150,000 clones, 60% to 80% of them appearing once. Sequenced material: PBMCs. The receptor source for this set is a woman aged 25-40 years in good health and CMV-seronegative.

The rearrangement uses TRBV18 and TRBJ1-1; 7 positions agree with TRBD1. The CDR3 length is 12 residues. Per germline, CDR1 KGHSH and CDR2 LQKENI. The V segment lost 4 bases and the J segment 7 bases; nucleotides outside the gene matches: 3. Here the CDR3 reads CASSLDRFEAFF. DNA for the CDR3: TGTGCCAGCTCACTGGACAGGTTTGAAGCTTTCTTT.

The chain joins TRBV28 to TRBJ2-7; 12 nucleotides match TRBD2. The CDR3 is 17 residues long. Trimming cost V 1 base and J 0 bases; bases outside gene matches: 4. CDR1 is MDHEN, CDR2 SYDVKM, per germline. The CDR3 DNA reads TGTGCCAGCAGTTTATCTGGACTAGCGGGGCCCTCCTACGAGCAGTACTTC. The encoded protein is CASSLSGLAGPSYEQYF.

The V and J genes are TRBV25-1 and TRBJ2-1, with D hard to call. V lost 3 bases and J lost 6, with 15 bases in between. This CDR3 is 15 amino acids long. Germline V lookup: CDR1 MGHDK, CDR2 SYGVNS. For the CDR3, the DNA is TGTGCCAGCAGTGACCCCTTGAGGCGGAGCAATGAGCAGTTCTTC. Residues: CASSDPLRRSNEQFF. The full variable domain, completed using reference TRBV25-1 and TRBJ2-1, is EADIYQTPRYLVIGTGKKITLECSQTMGHDKMYWYQQDPGMELHLIHYSYGVNSTEKGDLSSESTVSRIRTEHFPLTLESARPSHTSQYLCASSDPLRRSNEQFFGPGTRLTVL.

V usage is TRBV19 and J usage is TRBJ1-1; D gene uncertain. Germline V gene data show CDR1 as LNHDA and CDR2 as SQIVND (reference sequence). The CDR3 extends over 14 amino acids. V shed 3 bases and J shed 2 bases, with 10 bases lying between them. The CDR3 is CASSISQRNTEAFF. Here the CDR3 DNA reads TGTGCCAGTAGTATCTCACAGAGAAACACTGAAGCTTTCTTT.

Here the CDR3 reads CASSQVGRQGHFNYGYTF. The CDR3 coding sequence is TGTGCCAGCAGCCAAGTGGGTAGGCAGGGCCATTTTAACTATGGCTACACCTTC. V and J are TRBV4-2 and TRBJ1-2; possibly TRBD1 for D (5 bases). This CDR3 has 18 residues. Trimming removed 1 base from V and 1 base from J, with 19 bases in between. Germline V gives CDR1 LGHNA, CDR2 YNFKEQ.